The source of this T cell receptor (beta chain) is a study of shared clonotypes between healthy human individuals. Splitting of each subset's genomic DNA was done evenly across several immunoSEQ plates. Libraries were prepared by immunoSEQ multiplex PCR; TCRdb keeps only in-frame clonotypes and omits some of them. Found here are fewer than 500,000 clones, over 60% of them singletons; the top ten hold about an eighth. Germline V lookup: CDR1 MDHEN, CDR2 SYDVKM. The V end lost 5 bases, the J end lost 3 bases, and 5 bases lay between the germline ends. This CDR3 has 11 residues. Sequenced sample: PBMCs. The clonotype was recovered from a woman between 35 and 50 years old in good health. Some clones in this sample may be carry-over from other donors' samples. The J gene is TRBJ2-7, the V gene TRBV28; D unclear. The CDR3 DNA reads as TGTGCCAGCAGTAAGCGCTACGAGCAGTACTTC. This gives the protein CASSKRYEQYF.